This T cell receptor (beta chain) was found in a study of T cells in Graves' hyperthyroidism and ophthalmopathy. Study-level points and caveats: Blood also carried most thyroid clonotypes expanded above 0.001.

Points on this clonotype: The antigen is not known.

Calling Graves' hyperthyroidism stable meant ophthalmopathy did not progress within 18 months. RNA transcripts served as the template for amplifying TCR beta CDR3 regions. The study used the HTBI primer set for a first-round RT-PCR of the TCR CDR3. One entry per CDR3 protein results from TCRdb running MiXCR on the multiplex PCR reads. Among around 720,000 distinct CDR3 sequences listed, roughly a third were seen once. Sequences were obtained from blood. The TCR originated in a woman aged 40-49 years with Graves' hyperthyroidism.

CDR3 in amino acids: CASSRINSNQPQHF. The CDR3 nucleotides are TGTGCCAGCAGCCGTATAAATAGCAATCAGCCCCAGCATTTT. The chain links TRBV7-9 to TRBJ1-5; unclear D gene. Trimming removed 5 bases at V and 0 bases at J, with 8 bases between. The CDR3 spans 14 residues. CDR1 and CDR2 from the germline V gene are SEHNR and FQNEAQ (reference sequence).